Shown below are 5 T cell receptor beta chains from a single sample sequenced in a study of CD4+ T cells in melanoma. The data were produced by immunoSEQ multiplex PCR, yet TCRdb's version contains in-frame clones alone and is incomplete. Among tens of thousands of clones, 55% to 75% were seen once, and the ten largest hold around 4.8%. Specimen: tumor tissue. These receptors were taken from a human donor with melanoma.

The rearrangement uses TRBV2 and TRBJ2-5; D might be TRBD1 (6 bases). In germline, CDR1 is SNHLY, CDR2 FYNNEI. V dropped 6 bases and J dropped 2 bases, with 13 bases sitting between them. The CDR3 loop spans 14 amino acids. CDR3 sequence reads: CASSKRQVQETQYF. CDR3 sequence (DNA): TGTGCCAGCAGCAAAAGACAGGTACAAGAGACCCAGTACTTC. The variable domain in full, completed from reference TRBV2 and TRBJ2-5, reads EPEVTQTPSHQVTQMGQEVILRCVPISNHLYFYWYRQILGQKVEFLVSFYNNEISEKSEIFDDQFSVERPDGSNFTLKIRSTKLEDSAMYFCASSKRQVQETQYFGPGTRLLVL.

The chain links TRBV4-3 to TRBJ2-7; perhaps D is TRBD1 or TRBD2 (5 bases each). The germline CDR1 and CDR2 sequences are LGHNA and YSLEER. The CDR3 is 14 amino acids. V was trimmed by 4 bases and J by 2 bases, leaving 12 bases between them. The CDR3 here is CASSLGDRAYEQYF. CDR3 sequence (DNA): TGCGCCAGCAGCCTGGGGGACCGAGCCTACGAGCAGTACTTC.

This chain joins TRBV7-2 and TRBJ2-7, with 10 bases that match TRBD1. CDR3 length equals 15 residues. Germline V gene lookup returns CDR1 SGHTA and CDR2 FQGNSA. V lost 2 bases and J lost 5; bases outside the gene matches: 6. CDR3 DNA: TGTGCCAGCAGCTTAACAGGGACAGGGGTCAACGAGCAGTACTTC. Translating it yields CASSLTGTGVNEQYF.

This chain joins TRBV7-9 and TRBJ1-2; D is uncertain. V lost 6 bases to trimming and J lost 8 bases, with 10 bases between them. CDR1 and CDR2 (germline): SEHNR, FQNEAQ (reference sequence). The CDR3 sequence is 11 residues long. The CDR3 bases are TGTGCCAGCAGTAACGGGGAGGGCTACACCTTC. Translated, it gives CASSNGEGYTF.

This clone has just a few counts. The chain links TRBV7-9 to TRBJ2-7; D gene uncertain. The V gene's germline CDR1 is SEHNR and CDR2 FQNEAQ (reference sequence). Trimming took 7 bases from V and 3 from J, leaving 7 bases between them. CDR3 length: 11 residues. CDR3 in DNA: TGTGCCAGCACTTCGGGCTACGAGCAGTACTTC. This gives the protein CASTSGYEQYF.